The rows below give T cell receptor beta chains drawn from one sample of a study of blood T cell repertoires in COVID-19. TCRdb's table, derived via immunoSEQ multiplex PCR, lists solely in-frame clones and lacks some. In the table there are about 49,000 clones, about four fifths of which are singletons. Sequences were obtained from peripheral blood. These receptors were obtained from a woman older than 75 with COVID-19, enrolled during active disease. The CDR3 runs from the conserved cysteine through the conserved F or W. The D gene is left open where the match is weak. The size entry is marked missing in some rows and otherwise reads once, few, many or a size class.

>TRBV6-1|TRBD1|TRBJ1-6|.
TGTGCCAGCAGTGAAAGGGAACAGGGGAATTCACCCCTCCACTTT
CASSEREQGNSPLHF
>TRBV18|.|TRBJ2-2|.
TGTGCCAGCTCGGACAGAACCGGGGAGCTGTTTTTT
CASSDRTGELFF
>TRBV5-1|TRBD2|TRBJ2-7|.
TGCGCCAGCAGCTCGGGACTATCCTACGAGCAGTACTTC
CASSSGLSYEQYF
>TRBV19|.|TRBJ2-2|.
TGTGCCATATCCCCCCGGGCCGGGGAGCTGTTTTTT
CAISPRAGELFF
>TRBV27|TRBD1|TRBJ2-1|.
TGTGCCAGCAGTCCACCGGGACAGGGGGGGGGCAATGAGCAGTTCTTC
CASSPPGQGGGNEQFF
>TRBV9|.|TRBJ2-3|.
TGTGCCAGCAGCGTAGTGACAGGTAGCACAGATACGCAGTATTTT
CASSVVTGSTDTQYF
>TRBV18|.|TRBJ1-1|.
TGTGCCAGCTCACCACTCCCGGCCGGGGGTACGACTGAAGCTTTCTTT
CASSPLPAGGTTEAFF
>TRBV18|TRBD2|TRBJ2-5|.
TGTGCCAGCTCACCACCTTTGGCGGGAGAAATGGAGACCCAGTACTTC
CASSPPLAGEMETQYF
>TRBV7-3|.|TRBJ1-1|once
TGTGCCAGCAGCTTGAGGACAGCCCGGGAAGCTTTCTTT
CASSLRTAREAFF
>TRBV18|TRBD2|TRBJ2-5|.
TGTGCCAGCTCACCAAGACTAGCGGGTGCCCGCCAAGAGACCCAGTACTTC
CASSPRLAGARQETQYF
>TRBV6-5|.|TRBJ2-5|.
TGTGCCAGCAGTTCCGCGCAGACCCAGTACTTC
CASSSAQTQYF
>TRBV5-1|TRBD2|TRBJ2-3|once
TGCGCCAGCGTTCTAGCGGGAGGGCCGGGCACAGATACGCAGTATTTT
CASVLAGGPGTDTQYF
>TRBV19|TRBD1|TRBJ2-7|.
TGTGCCAGTAGTATCGGGGCGGGACAGGGTATCTACGAGCAGTACTTC
CASSIGAGQGIYEQYF
>TRBV7-6|.|TRBJ1-6|.
TGTGCCAGCAGCTCGGGAGGGGACGGTAATTCACCCCTCCACTTT
CASSSGGDGNSPLHF